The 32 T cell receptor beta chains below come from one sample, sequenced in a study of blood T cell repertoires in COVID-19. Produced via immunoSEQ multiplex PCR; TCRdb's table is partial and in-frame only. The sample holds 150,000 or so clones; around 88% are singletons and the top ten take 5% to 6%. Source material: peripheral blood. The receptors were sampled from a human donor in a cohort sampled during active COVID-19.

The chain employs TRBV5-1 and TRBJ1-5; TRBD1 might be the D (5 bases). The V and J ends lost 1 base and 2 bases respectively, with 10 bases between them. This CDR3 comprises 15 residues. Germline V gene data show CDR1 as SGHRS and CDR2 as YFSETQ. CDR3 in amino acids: CASSLIPGGNQPQHF. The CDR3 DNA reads TGCGCCAGCAGCTTGATTCCGGGGGGCAATCAGCCCCAGCATTTT.

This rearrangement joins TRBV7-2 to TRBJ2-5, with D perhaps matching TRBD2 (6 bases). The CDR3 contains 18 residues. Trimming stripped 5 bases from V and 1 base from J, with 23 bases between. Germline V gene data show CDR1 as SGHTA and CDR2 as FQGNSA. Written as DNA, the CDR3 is TGTGCCAGCAGCACGCCCGGATGGACTACCTCCCCCCAAGAGACCCAGTACTTC. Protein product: CASSTPGWTTSPQETQYF. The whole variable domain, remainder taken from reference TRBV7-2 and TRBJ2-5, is GAGVSQSPSNKVTEKGKDVELRCDPISGHTALYWYRQSLGQGLEFLIYFQGNSAPDKSGLPSDRFSAERTGGSVSTLTIQRTQQEDSAVYLCASSTPGWTTSPQETQYFGPGTRLLVL.

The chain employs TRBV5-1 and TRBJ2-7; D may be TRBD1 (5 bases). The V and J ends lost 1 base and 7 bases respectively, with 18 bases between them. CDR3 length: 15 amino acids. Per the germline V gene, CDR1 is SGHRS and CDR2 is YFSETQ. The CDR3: CASSLNQGGFKEQYF. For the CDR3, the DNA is TGCGCCAGCAGCTTGAATCAGGGCGGTTTTAAAGAGCAGTACTTC.

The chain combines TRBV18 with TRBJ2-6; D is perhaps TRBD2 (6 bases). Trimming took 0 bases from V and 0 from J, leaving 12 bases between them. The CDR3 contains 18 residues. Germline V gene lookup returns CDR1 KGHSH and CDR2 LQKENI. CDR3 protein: CASSPPGMTSSGANVLTF. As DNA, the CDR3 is TGTGCCAGCTCACCACCGGGAATGACTAGCTCTGGGGCCAACGTCCTGACTTTC. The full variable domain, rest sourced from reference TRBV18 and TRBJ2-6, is NAGVMQNPRHLVRRRGQEARLRCSPMKGHSHVYWYRQLPEEGLKFMVYLQKENIIDESGMPKERFSAEFPKEGPSILRIQQVVRGDSAAYFCASSPPGMTSSGANVLTFGAGSRLTVL.

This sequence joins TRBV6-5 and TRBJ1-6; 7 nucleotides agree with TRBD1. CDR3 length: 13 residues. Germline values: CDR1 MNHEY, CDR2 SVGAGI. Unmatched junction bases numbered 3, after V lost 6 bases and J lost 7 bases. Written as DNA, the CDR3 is TGTGCCAGCAGAGGGGACAGCAATTCACCCCTCCACTTT. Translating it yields CASRGDSNSPLHF.

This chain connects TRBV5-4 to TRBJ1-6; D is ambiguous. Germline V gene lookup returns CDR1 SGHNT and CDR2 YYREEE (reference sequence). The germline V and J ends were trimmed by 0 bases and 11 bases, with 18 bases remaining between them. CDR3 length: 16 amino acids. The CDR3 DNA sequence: TGTGCCAGCAGCTTGGAGGTTGGAGCAGTGGAGGCACCCCTCCACTTT. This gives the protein CASSLEVGAVEAPLHF.

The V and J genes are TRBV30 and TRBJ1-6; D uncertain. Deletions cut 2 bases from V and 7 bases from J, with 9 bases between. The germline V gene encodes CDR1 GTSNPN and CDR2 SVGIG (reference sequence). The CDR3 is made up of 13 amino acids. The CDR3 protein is CAWSISENSPLHF. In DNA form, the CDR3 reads TGTGCCTGGAGTATATCAGAAAATTCACCCCTCCACTTT.

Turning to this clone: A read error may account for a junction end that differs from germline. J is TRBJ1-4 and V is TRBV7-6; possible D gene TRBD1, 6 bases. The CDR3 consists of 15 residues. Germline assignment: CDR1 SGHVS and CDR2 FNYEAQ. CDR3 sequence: CASSLEAGVREKLFF. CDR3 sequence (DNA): TGTGCCAGCAGCTTAGAAGCAGGGGTTAGGGAAAAGCTGTTTTTT. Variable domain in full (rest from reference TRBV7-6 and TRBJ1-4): GAGVSQSPRYKVTKRGQDVALRCDPISGHVSLYWYRQALGQGPEFLTYFNYEAQQDKSGLPNDRFSAERPEGSISTLTIQRTEQRDSAMYRCASSLEAGVREKLFFGSGTQLSVL.

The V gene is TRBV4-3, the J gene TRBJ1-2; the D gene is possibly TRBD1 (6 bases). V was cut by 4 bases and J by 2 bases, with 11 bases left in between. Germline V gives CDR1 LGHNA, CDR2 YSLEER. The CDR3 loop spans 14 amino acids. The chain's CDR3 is CASSPRGGNYGYTF. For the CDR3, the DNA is TGCGCCAGCAGCCCTAGGGGGGGAAACTATGGCTACACCTTC.

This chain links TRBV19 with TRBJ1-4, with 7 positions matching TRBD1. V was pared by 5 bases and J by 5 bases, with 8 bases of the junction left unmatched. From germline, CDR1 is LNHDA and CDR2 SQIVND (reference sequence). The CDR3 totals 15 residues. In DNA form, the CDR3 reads TGTGCCAGTAGTCCAGACAGGGTCTTGAATGAAAAACTGTTTTTT. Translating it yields CASSPDRVLNEKLFF.

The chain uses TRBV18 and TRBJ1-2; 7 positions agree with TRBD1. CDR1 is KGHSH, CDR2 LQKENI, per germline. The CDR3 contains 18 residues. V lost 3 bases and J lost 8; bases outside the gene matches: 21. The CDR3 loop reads CASSPPFWDSELLLGYTF. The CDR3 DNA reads TGTGCCAGCTCACCGCCTTTTTGGGACAGTGAGCTTCTTTTGGGCTACACCTTC.

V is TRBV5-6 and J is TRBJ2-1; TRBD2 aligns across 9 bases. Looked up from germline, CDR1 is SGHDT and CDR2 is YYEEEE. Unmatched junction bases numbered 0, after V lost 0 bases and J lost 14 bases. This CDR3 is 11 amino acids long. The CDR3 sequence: CASSLGGGEFF. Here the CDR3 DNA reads TGTGCCAGCAGCTTGGGCGGGGGGGAGTTCTTC. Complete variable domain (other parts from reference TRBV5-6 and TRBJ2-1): DAGVTQSPTHLIKTRGQQVTLRCSPKSGHDTVSWYQQALGQGPQFIFQYYEEEERQRGNFPDRFSGHQFPNYSSELNVNALLLGDSALYLCASSLGGGEFFGPGTRLTVL.

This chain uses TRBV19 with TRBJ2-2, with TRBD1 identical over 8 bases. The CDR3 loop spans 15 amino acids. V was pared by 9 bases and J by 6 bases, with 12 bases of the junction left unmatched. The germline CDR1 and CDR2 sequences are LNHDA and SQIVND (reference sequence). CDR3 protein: CARRSGQGWPGELFF. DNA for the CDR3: TGTGCCAGGAGATCCGGACAGGGCTGGCCCGGGGAGCTGTTTTTT.

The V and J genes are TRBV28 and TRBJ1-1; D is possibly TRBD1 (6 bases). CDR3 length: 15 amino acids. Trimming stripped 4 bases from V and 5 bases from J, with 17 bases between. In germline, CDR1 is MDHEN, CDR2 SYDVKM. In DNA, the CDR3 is TGTGCCAGCAGTTCGACCGGGGGGCGAGGAACTGAAGCTTTCTTT. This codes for CASSSTGGRGTEAFF.

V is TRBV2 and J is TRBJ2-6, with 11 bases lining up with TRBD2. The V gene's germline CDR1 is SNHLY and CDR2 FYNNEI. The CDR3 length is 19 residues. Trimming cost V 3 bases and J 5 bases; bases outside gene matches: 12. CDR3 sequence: CASSDSLAGGAARANVLTF. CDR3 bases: TGTGCCAGCAGTGATTCCCTAGCGGGGGGCGCGGCGAGGGCCAACGTCCTGACTTTC.

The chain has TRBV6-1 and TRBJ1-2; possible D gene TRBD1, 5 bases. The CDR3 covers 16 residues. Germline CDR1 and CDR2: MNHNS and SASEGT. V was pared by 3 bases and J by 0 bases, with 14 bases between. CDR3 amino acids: CASSDGSRVANYGYTF. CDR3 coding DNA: TGTGCCAGCAGTGATGGAAGCAGGGTAGCTAACTATGGCTACACCTTC.

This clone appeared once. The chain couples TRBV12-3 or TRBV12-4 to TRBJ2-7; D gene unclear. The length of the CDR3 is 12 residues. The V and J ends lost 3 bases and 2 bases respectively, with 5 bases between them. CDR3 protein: CASSFHAYEQYF. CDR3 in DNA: TGTGCCAGCAGTTTTCATGCCTACGAGCAGTACTTC.

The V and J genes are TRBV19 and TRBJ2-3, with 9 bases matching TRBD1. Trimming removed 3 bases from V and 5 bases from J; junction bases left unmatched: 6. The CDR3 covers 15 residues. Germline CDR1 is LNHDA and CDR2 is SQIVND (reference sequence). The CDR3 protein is CASSIRTGEGDTQYF. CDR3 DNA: TGTGCCAGTAGTATCCGGACAGGGGAGGGAGATACGCAGTATTTT.

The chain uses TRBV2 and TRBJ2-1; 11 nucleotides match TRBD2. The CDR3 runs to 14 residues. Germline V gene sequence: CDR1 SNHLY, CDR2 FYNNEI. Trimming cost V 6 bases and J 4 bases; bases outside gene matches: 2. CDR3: CASRIAGGYNEQFF. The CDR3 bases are TGTGCCAGCAGAATAGCGGGAGGGTACAATGAGCAGTTCTTC.

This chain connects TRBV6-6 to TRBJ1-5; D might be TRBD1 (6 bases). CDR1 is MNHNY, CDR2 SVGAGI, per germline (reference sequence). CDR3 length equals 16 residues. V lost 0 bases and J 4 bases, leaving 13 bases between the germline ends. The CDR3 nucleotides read TGTGCCAGCAGTTACTCCGGGGGGCGAGGTAATCAGCCCCAGCATTTT. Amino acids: CASSYSGGRGNQPQHF.

CDR3 protein: CASSPLLAGGTDTQYF. CDR3 in DNA: TGTGCCAGCAGCCCCCTCCTGGCGGGGGGCACAGATACGCAGTATTTT. The chain joins TRBV11-3 to TRBJ2-3, with 7 bases aligning to TRBD2. Germline V gene sequence: CDR1 SGHNT, CDR2 YENEEA. Trimming removed 5 bases from V and 1 base from J; junction bases left unmatched: 9. The CDR3 runs to 16 residues.

The CDR3 reads CASSFRVQETQYF. The CDR3 DNA reads TGTGCCAGCAGTTTTCGGGTCCAAGAGACCCAGTACTTC. The chain has TRBV27 and TRBJ2-5; D unclear. V lost 3 bases and J lost 1, with 6 bases in between. Germline CDR1 and CDR2: MNHEY and SMNVEV (reference sequence). CDR3 length: 13 residues.

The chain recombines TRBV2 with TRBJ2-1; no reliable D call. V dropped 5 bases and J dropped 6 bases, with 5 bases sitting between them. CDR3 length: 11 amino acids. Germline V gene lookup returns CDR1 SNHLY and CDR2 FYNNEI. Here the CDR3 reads CASSPRNEQFF. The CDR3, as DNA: TGTGCCAGCAGTCCTCGCAATGAGCAGTTCTTC.

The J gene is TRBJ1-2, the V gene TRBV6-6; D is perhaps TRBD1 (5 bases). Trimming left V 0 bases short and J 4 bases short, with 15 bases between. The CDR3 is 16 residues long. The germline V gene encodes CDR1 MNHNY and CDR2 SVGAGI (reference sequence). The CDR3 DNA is TGTGCCAGCAGTTACTCGATCGGGGGGGGAGGCTATGGCTACACCTTC. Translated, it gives CASSYSIGGGGYGYTF.

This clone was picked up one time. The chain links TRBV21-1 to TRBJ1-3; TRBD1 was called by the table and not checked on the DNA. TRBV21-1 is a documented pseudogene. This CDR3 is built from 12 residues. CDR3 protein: CASTHSGNTIYF. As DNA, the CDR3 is TGTGCCAGCACCCACTCTGGAAACACCATATATTTT.

CDR3 amino acids: CASSVVPAGAYNEQFF. The CDR3 DNA reads as TGTGCCAGCAGCGTAGTACCAGCGGGGGCCTACAATGAGCAGTTCTTC. The V call is TRBV9, the J call TRBJ2-1; the match to TRBD2 covers 8 bases. Germline assignment: CDR1 SGDLS and CDR2 YYNGEE. Losses at the gene ends were 0 bases for V and 2 bases for J; bases not matched to a gene: 4. CDR3 size: 16 residues.

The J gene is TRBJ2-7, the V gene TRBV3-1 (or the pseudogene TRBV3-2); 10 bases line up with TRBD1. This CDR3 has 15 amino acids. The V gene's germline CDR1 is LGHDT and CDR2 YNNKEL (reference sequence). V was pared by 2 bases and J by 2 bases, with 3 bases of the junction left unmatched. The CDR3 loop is CASSQPGTGAYEQYF. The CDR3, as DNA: TGTGCCAGCAGCCAACCCGGGACAGGGGCCTACGAGCAGTACTTC.

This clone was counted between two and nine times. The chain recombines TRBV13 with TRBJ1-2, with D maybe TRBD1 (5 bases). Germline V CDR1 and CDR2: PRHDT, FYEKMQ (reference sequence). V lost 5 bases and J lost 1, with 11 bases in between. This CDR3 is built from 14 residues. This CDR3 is CASSLGRGNYGYTF. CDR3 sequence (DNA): TGTGCCAGCAGCCTGGGAAGGGGTAACTATGGCTACACCTTC.

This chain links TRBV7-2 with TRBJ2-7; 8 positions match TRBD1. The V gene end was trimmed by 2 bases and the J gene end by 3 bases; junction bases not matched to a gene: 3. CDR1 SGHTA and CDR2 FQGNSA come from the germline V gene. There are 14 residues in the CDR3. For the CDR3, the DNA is TGTGCCAGCAGCTTAACAGGGGGGATCTACGAGCAGTACTTC. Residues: CASSLTGGIYEQYF.

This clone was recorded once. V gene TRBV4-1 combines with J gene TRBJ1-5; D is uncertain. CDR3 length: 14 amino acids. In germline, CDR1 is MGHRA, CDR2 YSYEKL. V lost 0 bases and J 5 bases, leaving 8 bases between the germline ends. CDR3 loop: CASSQDPNYQPQHF. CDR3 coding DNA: TGCGCCAGCAGCCAAGATCCCAACTATCAGCCCCAGCATTTT.

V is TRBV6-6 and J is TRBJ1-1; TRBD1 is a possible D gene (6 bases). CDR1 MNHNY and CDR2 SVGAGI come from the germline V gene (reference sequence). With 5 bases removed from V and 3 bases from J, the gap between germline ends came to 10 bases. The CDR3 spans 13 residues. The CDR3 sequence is CASSATGYTEAFF. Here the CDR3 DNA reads TGTGCCAGCAGTGCAACAGGGTACACTGAAGCTTTCTTT.

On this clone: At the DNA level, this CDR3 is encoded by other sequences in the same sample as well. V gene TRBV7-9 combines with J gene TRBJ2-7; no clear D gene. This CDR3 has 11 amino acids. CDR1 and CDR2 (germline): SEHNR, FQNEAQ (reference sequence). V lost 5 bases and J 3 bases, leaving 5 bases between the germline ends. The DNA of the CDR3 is TGTGCCAGCAGCCCACTCTACGAGCAGTACTTC. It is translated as CASSPLYEQYF.